This TCR beta chain emerged from a study of a mutant IDH1 vaccine in newly diagnosed glioma. Study-wide background: First vaccine doses came 4-6 weeks after radiotherapy alone, or with temozolomide cycles.

To note about this clone: The antigen remains unidentified.

Time point of the sample: week 11, during vaccination. Vaccination comprised doses that each held 300 ug of mutant IDH1 20-mer peptide, plus topical imiquimod. Diagnosis in the donors showed new WHO grade 3 or 4 astrocytomas that were IDH1-mutant and ATRX-lost. This table comes from immunoSEQ multiplex PCR, and its TCRdb copy is limited to in-frame clones, with some not included. The table shows some 26,000 clones, with about three quarters occurring only once. Germline V gene data show CDR1 as SGHRS and CDR2 as YFSETQ. The CDR3 sequence is 15 residues long. J was trimmed by 1 base and V by 4 bases; bases with no gene match: 7.

The TCR originated in a young man with glioma. Some clones in this sample may be carry-over from other donors' samples. This rearrangement joins TRBV5-1 to TRBJ1-1; 7 bases align to TRBD1. The specimen comprised peripheral blood mononuclear cells (PBMCs), sampled from a glioma patient whose treatment included an IDH1 peptide vaccine. The CDR3: CASSPRQGSNTEAFF. As DNA, the CDR3 is TGCGCCAGCAGCCCGCGACAGGGTTCGAACACTGAAGCTTTCTTT.